A selection of T cell receptor beta chains follows, all from one sample in a study of CD8 T cells in ankylosing spondylitis. One entry per CDR3 protein, called by TCRdb with MiXCR from the 5' RACE reads. Of 100,000 to 150,000 distinct CDR3 sequences in the sample, around 7% are singletons; the top ten hold 9% to 15%. Sequenced material: blood, either unsorted or a sorted T cell fraction (not recorded which). The receptors were gathered from a male donor with ankylosing spondylitis or in good health (not recorded which). Each CDR3 is given with its conserved first and last residue. Fields, in order: V gene, J gene, D gene, clone size, CDR3 protein, CDR3 DNA. A D gene is named only where the DNA matches it firmly. Only some rows state a clone size, as once, few, many or a class for expanded clones.

TRBV5-1,TRBJ2-2,TRBD1,many,CASSFAGQGSGELFF,TGCGCCAGCAGCTTCGCAGGACAGGGCTCCGGGGAGCTGTTTTTT
TRBV7-9,TRBJ2-1,TRBD1,NA,CASSTNRGTTNEQFF,TGTGCCAGCAGCACCAACAGGGGAACGACCAATGAGCAGTTCTTC
TRBV5-1,TRBJ2-5,NA,many,CASSYGWGRETQYF,TGCGCCAGCAGCTACGGATGGGGGCGAGAGACCCAGTACTTC
TRBV29-1,TRBJ2-3,NA,many,CSVEQELRTDTQYF,TGCAGCGTCGAGCAGGAGCTCCGCACAGATACGCAGTATTTT
TRBV20-1,TRBJ2-3,TRBD2,many,CSARFPSGRADTQYF,TGCAGTGCTAGGTTTCCTAGCGGGAGGGCAGATACGCAGTATTTT
TRBV5-1,TRBJ1-2,NA,many,CASSLAASAFSFYGYTF,TGCGCCAGCAGCTTGGCCGCATCAGCCTTCTCGTTCTATGGCTACACCTTC
TRBV29-1,TRBJ2-5,NA,many,CSVVGTAALEETQYF,TGCAGCGTTGTCGGGACCGCCGCGTTGGAAGAGACCCAGTACTTC
TRBV3-1,TRBJ1-3,NA,few,CASSQGAGAGNTIYF,TGTGCCAGCAGCCAAGGGGCAGGGGCTGGAAACACCATATATTTT
TRBV5-1,TRBJ2-7,NA,many,CASSLERGRGTYEQYF,TGCGCCAGCAGCTTGGAACGGGGCAGGGGCACCTACGAGCAGTACTTC
TRBV5-1,TRBJ1-4,TRBD1,many,CASSLGTATNEKLFF,TGCGCCAGCAGCCTGGGGACAGCAACTAATGAAAAACTGTTTTTT
TRBV7-2,TRBJ1-2,NA,many,CASSTLGVIGYGYTF,TGTGCCAGCAGCACCCTAGGGGTCATTGGCTATGGCTACACCTTC
TRBV20-1,TRBJ2-1,TRBD2,many,CSARDRGTSGGQEQFF,TGCAGTGCTAGAGATAGAGGGACTAGCGGGGGGCAGGAGCAGTTCTTC
TRBV5-1,TRBJ2-5,NA,many,CASSPQETQYF,TGCGCCAGCAGCCCTCAAGAGACCCAGTACTTC
TRBV5-4,TRBJ2-6,TRBD1,many,CASSLSIGQGPSGANVLTF,TGTGCCAGCAGCTTGAGTATTGGACAGGGCCCCTCTGGGGCCAACGTCCTGACTTTC
TRBV7-9,TRBJ2-1,NA,few,CASSLITGAGNEQFF,TGTGCCAGCAGCTTAATAACAGGAGCCGGCAATGAGCAGTTCTTC
TRBV3-1,TRBJ1-1,NA,NA,CASSQDPGWTEAFF,TGTGCCAGCAGCCAAGATCCGGGGTGGACTGAAGCTTTCTTT
TRBV7-2,TRBJ2-3,TRBD2,many,CASSLAIAGGPDTQYF,TGTGCCAGCAGCTTAGCGATAGCGGGAGGGCCAGATACGCAGTATTTT
TRBV5-1,TRBJ2-7,TRBD2,many,CASSSLAGEFYEQYF,TGCGCCAGCAGCTCTCTAGCGGGGGAGTTCTACGAGCAGTACTTC
TRBV15,TRBJ2-3,TRBD1,NA,CATSSRTGGETDTQYF,TGTGCCACCAGCTCCCGGACAGGGGGCGAGACAGATACGCAGTATTTT
TRBV3-1,TRBJ2-3,TRBD2,many,CASSQATSGHDTQYF,TGTGCCAGCAGCCAAGCGACTAGCGGGCACGATACGCAGTATTTT
TRBV30,TRBJ1-6,NA,many,CAWNRDAYNSPLHF,TGTGCCTGGAACAGGGACGCCTATAATTCACCCCTCCACTTT
TRBV7-3,TRBJ2-1,TRBD2,many,CASSPRGGWNEQFF,TGTGCCAGCAGTCCTCGGGGGGGTTGGAATGAGCAGTTCTTC
TRBV14,TRBJ1-6,TRBD1,many,CASSQGQKSSSPLHF,TGTGCCAGCAGCCAGGGACAGAAAAGCTCTTCACCCCTCCACTTT
TRBV24-1,TRBJ1-3,NA,many,CATSEGNSGNTIYF,TGTGCCACCAGTGAAGGTAACTCTGGAAACACCATATATTTT
TRBV5-1,TRBJ2-7,NA,many,CASSLRTGFYEQYF,TGCGCCAGCAGCTTGCGCACAGGCTTCTACGAGCAGTACTTC
TRBV5-1,TRBJ1-1,NA,many,CASRLSANTEAFF,TGCGCCAGCAGGCTCTCAGCGAACACTGAAGCTTTCTTT
TRBV6-5,TRBJ2-7,TRBD1,many,CASSSQGEQYF,TGTGCCAGCAGCTCACAGGGGGAGCAGTACTTC
TRBV5-1,TRBJ2-2,NA,many,CASSLVSSGELFF,TGCGCCAGCAGCTTGGTATCGTCCGGGGAGCTGTTTTTT
TRBV7-2,TRBJ2-2,NA,NA,CASSLGLVLQAGELFF,TGTGCCAGCAGCTTAGGACTAGTTTTGCAGGCCGGGGAGCTGTTTTTT
TRBV12-3/TRBV12-4,TRBJ2-1,TRBD1,many,CASSPTPGQGSDRSYNEQFF,TGTGCCAGCAGCCCTACACCGGGACAGGGATCCGATCGGTCCTACAATGAGCAGTTCTTC
TRBV7-2,TRBJ1-5,NA,few,CASSLEGSLNQPQHF,TGTGCCAGCAGCTTAGAGGGCAGCCTCAATCAGCCCCAGCATTTT
TRBV20-1,TRBJ2-7,NA,many,CSASPSAISYEQYF,TGCAGTGCTAGCCCTAGCGCGATCTCCTACGAGCAGTACTTC
TRBV29-1,TRBJ1-4,NA,many,CSVEEWVGSEKLFF,TGCAGCGTTGAAGAATGGGTCGGGAGTGAAAAACTGTTTTTT
TRBV20-1,TRBJ2-7,TRBD1,many,CSASTGPSYEQYF,TGCAGTGCCTCGACAGGGCCCTCCTACGAGCAGTACTTC
TRBV12-3/TRBV12-4,TRBJ2-5,TRBD2,many,CASSLLSSGGRPETQYF,TGTGCCAGCAGTTTACTTTCTAGCGGAGGCCGCCCGGAGACCCAGTACTTC
TRBV11-1,TRBJ2-1,TRBD1,many,CASSDRGNHNEQFF,TGTGCCAGCAGCGACAGGGGTAACCACAATGAGCAGTTCTTC
TRBV27,TRBJ1-1,TRBD1,many,CASQGARTEAFF,TGTGCCAGCCAGGGGGCGCGAACTGAAGCTTTCTTT
TRBV20-1,TRBJ2-7,NA,many,CSARGRWRGTYEQYF,TGCAGTGCTAGAGGACGATGGAGGGGCACCTACGAGCAGTACTTC
TRBV6-1,TRBJ2-3,TRBD1,many,CASRRTGEDTQYF,TGTGCCAGCAGACGGACAGGGGAAGATACGCAGTATTTT
TRBV5-1,TRBJ1-3,NA,many,CASSLGSTTWGNTIYF,TGCGCCAGCAGCTTAGGGTCGACGACCTGGGGAAACACCATATATTTT
TRBV10-3,TRBJ2-7,TRBD2,many,CATETGTSGYEQYF,TGTGCCACCGAGACCGGGACTAGCGGTTACGAGCAGTACTTC
TRBV7-3,TRBJ1-1,NA,many,CASREGNTEAFF,TGTGCCAGCCGAGAAGGTAACACTGAAGCTTTCTTT
TRBV24-1,TRBJ2-5,NA,many,CATSDPPAGRGGETQYF,TGTGCCACCAGTGATCCACCTGCAGGGAGAGGAGGAGAGACCCAGTACTTC
TRBV9,TRBJ2-3,TRBD1,many,CASSVVGQALVGADTQYF,TGTGCCAGCAGCGTAGTCGGACAGGCCCTAGTAGGGGCAGATACGCAGTATTTT
TRBV14,TRBJ2-7,NA,many,CASAYGGSYEQYF,TGTGCCAGCGCCTACGGCGGGTCTTACGAGCAGTACTTC
TRBV11-2,TRBJ2-7,TRBD1,many,CASSAPGTEAYEQYF,TGTGCCAGCAGCGCACCCGGGACAGAGGCCTACGAGCAGTACTTC
TRBV20-1,TRBJ2-7,NA,many,CSARVQGGRGTYEQYF,TGCAGTGCTAGAGTTCAAGGAGGACGCGGAACCTACGAGCAGTACTTC
TRBV20-1,TRBJ2-7,NA,many,CSASWGRDEQYF,TGCAGTGCTAGCTGGGGGCGCGACGAGCAGTACTTC
TRBV5-1,TRBJ1-1,NA,many,CASSLVSGTTEAFF,TGCGCCAGCAGCTTGGTTAGCGGGACCACTGAAGCTTTCTTT